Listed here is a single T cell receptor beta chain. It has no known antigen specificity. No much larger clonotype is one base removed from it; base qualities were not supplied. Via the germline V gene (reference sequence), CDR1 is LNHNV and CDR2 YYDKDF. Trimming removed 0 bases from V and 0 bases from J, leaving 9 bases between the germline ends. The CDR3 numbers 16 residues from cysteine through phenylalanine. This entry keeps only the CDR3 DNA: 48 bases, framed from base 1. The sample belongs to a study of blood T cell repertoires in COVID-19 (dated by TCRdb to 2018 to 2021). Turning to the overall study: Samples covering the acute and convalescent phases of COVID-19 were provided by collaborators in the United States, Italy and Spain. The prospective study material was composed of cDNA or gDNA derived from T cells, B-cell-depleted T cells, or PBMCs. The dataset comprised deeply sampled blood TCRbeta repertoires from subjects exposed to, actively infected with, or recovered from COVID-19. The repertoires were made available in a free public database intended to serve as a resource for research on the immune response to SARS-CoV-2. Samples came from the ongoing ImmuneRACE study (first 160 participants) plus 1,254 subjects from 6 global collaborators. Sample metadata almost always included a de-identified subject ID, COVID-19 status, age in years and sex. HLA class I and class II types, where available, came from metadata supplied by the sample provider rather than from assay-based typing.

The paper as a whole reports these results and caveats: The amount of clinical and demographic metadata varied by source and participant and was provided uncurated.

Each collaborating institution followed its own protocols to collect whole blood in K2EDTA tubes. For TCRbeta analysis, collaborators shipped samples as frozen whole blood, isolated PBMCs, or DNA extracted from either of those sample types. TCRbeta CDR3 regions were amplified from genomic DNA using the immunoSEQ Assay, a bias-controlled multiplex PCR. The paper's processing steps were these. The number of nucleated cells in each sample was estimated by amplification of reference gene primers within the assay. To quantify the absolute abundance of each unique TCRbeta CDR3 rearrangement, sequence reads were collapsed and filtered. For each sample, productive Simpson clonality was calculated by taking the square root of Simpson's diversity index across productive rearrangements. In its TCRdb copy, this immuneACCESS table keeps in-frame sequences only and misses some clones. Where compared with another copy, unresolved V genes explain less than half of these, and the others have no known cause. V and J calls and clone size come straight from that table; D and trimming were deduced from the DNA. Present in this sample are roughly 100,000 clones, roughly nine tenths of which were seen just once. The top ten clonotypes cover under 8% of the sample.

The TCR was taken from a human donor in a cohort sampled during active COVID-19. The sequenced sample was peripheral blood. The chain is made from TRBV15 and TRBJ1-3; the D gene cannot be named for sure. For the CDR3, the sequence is CATSRDRESSGNTIYF. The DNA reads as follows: TGTGCCACCAGCAGAGATAGGGAGAGCTCTGGAAACACCATATATTTT.